Sequencing of this T cell receptor (beta chain) was carried out in a study of cytomegalovirus exposure and HLA in healthy donors. Study-wide findings and caveats: The CMV antigen specificity of a few CMV-associated chains was confirmed through in vitro analysis.

Trimming cost V 6 bases and J 5 bases, with 19 bases left between them. The CDR3 has 15 amino acids. Germline V lookup: CDR1 MNHEY, CDR2 SVGAGI. Everyone who donated was a healthy bone marrow donor. In the case of this clone: Its antigen remains unknown.

The PCR employed 60 Vbeta primers together with 13 Jbeta primers. The protocol was immunoSEQ multiplex PCR, while the TCRdb copy is restricted to in-frame clones and leaves out a portion. Among 150,000 to 200,000 clones listed, approximately 85% were seen once. The clonotype was recovered from a young man in good health and CMV-seropositive. The chain combines TRBV6-5 with TRBJ1-2; tentative D call: TRBD1 (5 bases). The sequencing sample was made of PBMCs. CDR3 in DNA: TGTGCCAGCAGAGCCAAACAGGTCTCTCGGTATGGCTACACCTTC. Its protein product is CASRAKQVSRYGYTF.